Below are 18 T cell receptor beta chains sequenced from a single sample in a study of CD8+ T cells in alopecia areata. Treatment meaning: oral pan-JAK inhibitor, 5-10 mg twice daily. It was cDNA, reverse transcribed from extracted RNA, that served as the sequencing template. TCRdb's table, derived via immunoSEQ multiplex PCR, lists solely in-frame clones and lacks some. In the table there are hundreds of thousands of clones, 66% of which are singletons. The specimen comprised CD4+ T cells sorted from blood, sampled at week 44, from a patient treated with tofacitinib. The source of these receptors is a human donor with alopecia areata.

This chain uses TRBV28 with TRBJ1-2; TRBD1 might be the D (5 bases). V shed 2 bases and J shed 5 bases, with 15 bases lying between them. This CDR3 contains 15 residues. CDR1 and CDR2 (germline): MDHEN, SYDVKM. The CDR3: CASSLASRQSYGYTF. CDR3 sequence (DNA): TGTGCCAGCAGTTTAGCCTCCCGACAGTCGTATGGCTACACCTTC.

The genes are TRBV29-1 and TRBJ1-1; D perhaps matches TRBD1 (5 bases). The germline gives CDR1 SQVTM, CDR2 ANQGSEA. The V end lost 4 bases, the J end lost 5 bases, and 17 bases lay between the germline ends. The CDR3 is 14 residues long. The CDR3 is CSVGDLREGTEAFF. CDR3 sequence (DNA): TGCAGCGTTGGGGACCTCAGGGAGGGTACTGAAGCTTTCTTT.

In its sample, this clone was seen once. This sequence joins TRBV11-2 and TRBJ2-7; TRBD2 agrees at 8 bases. V trimming: 1 base; J trimming: 4 bases; junction bases outside the gene matches: 3. The CDR3 spans 14 residues. Germline loops: CDR1 SGHAT, CDR2 FQNNGV. The DNA of the CDR3 is TGTGCCAGCAGCTTAGCGGGGGGGGTTTACGAGCAGTACTTC. Its protein is CASSLAGGVYEQYF.

The chain combines TRBV29-1 with TRBJ1-1; TRBD1 might be the D (6 bases). The CDR3 has 14 amino acids. Trimming took off 4 bases at V and 3 bases at J, with 15 bases between the two ends. Germline V lookup: CDR1 SQVTM, CDR2 ANQGSEA. The CDR3 nucleotides read TGCAGCGTTGGGAGGGGGACACTTGACACTGAAGCTTTCTTT. Protein product: CSVGRGTLDTEAFF.

This chain uses TRBV29-1 with TRBJ1-1; TRBD1 agrees at 11 bases. The germline V gene encodes CDR1 SQVTM and CDR2 ANQGSEA. The CDR3 has 14 amino acids. J gave up 2 bases and V 4 bases, and 3 bases lay outside the gene matches. DNA for the CDR3: TGCAGCGTTGGGACAGGGGGCGCTAACACTGAAGCTTTCTTT. It codes for CSVGTGGANTEAFF.

The chain employs TRBV27 and TRBJ1-1, with 9 bases identical to TRBD1. CDR1 MNHEY and CDR2 SMNVEV come from the germline V gene (reference sequence). Losses at the gene ends were 7 bases for V and 4 bases for J; bases not matched to a gene: 4. The CDR3 is 13 amino acids. CDR3 loop: CASKRTGVTEAFF. The CDR3 DNA is TGTGCCAGCAAACGGACAGGGGTCACTGAAGCTTTCTTT.

The V gene is TRBV7-2, the J gene TRBJ2-2, with D possibly TRBD2 on 5 matching bases. The CDR3 totals 15 residues. The V and J ends lost 2 bases and 6 bases respectively, with 13 bases between them. CDR1 and CDR2 from the germline V gene are SGHTA and FQGNSA. Here the CDR3 reads CASSLSLLVSGELFF. CDR3 nucleotides: TGTGCCAGCAGCTTATCTTTACTAGTTTCCGGGGAGCTGTTTTTT.

This clone showed up just once. This rearrangement joins TRBV19 to TRBJ1-5; no clear D. Germline-derived CDR1 and CDR2 are LNHDA and SQIVND (reference sequence). Trimming pared 4 bases from V and 4 bases from J, leaving 14 bases between. The CDR3 runs 15 residues. The CDR3 DNA sequence: TGTGCCAGTAGTACCGGGTCAGAGACTAATCAGCCCCAGCATTTT. This gives the protein CASSTGSETNQPQHF. Combining the CDR3 with reference TRBV19 and TRBJ1-5 gives the whole variable domain DGGITQSPKYLFRKEGQNVTLSCEQNLNHDAMYWYRQDPGQGLRLIYYSQIVNDFQKGDIAEGYSVSREKKESFPLTVTSAQKNPTAFYLCASSTGSETNQPQHFGDGTRLSIL.

J is TRBJ2-2 and V is TRBV6-1; TRBD2 is a possible D gene (5 bases). CDR1 is MNHNS, CDR2 SASEGT, per germline. The CDR3 is made up of 15 amino acids. Trimming pared 2 bases from V and 5 bases from J, leaving 12 bases between. The CDR3 protein is CASSEPGKGTGELFF. The CDR3 coding sequence is TGTGCCAGCAGTGAACCCGGGAAGGGTACCGGGGAGCTGTTTTTT.

V and J are TRBV30 and TRBJ1-3; D gene uncertain. The CDR3 contains 14 residues. Germline loops: CDR1 GTSNPN, CDR2 SVGIG (reference sequence). The V end lost 4 bases, the J end lost 8 bases, and 18 bases lay between the germline ends. The CDR3 DNA follows: TGTGCCTGGACTTATCGCAGGATCCAGCACACCATATATTTT. It specifies CAWTYRRIQHTIYF.

The rearrangement uses TRBV5-1 and TRBJ2-7; D might be TRBD1 or TRBD2, each matching 5 bases. CDR1 is SGHRS and CDR2 is YFSETQ in the germline V gene. The V end lost 0 bases, the J end lost 9 bases, and 16 bases lay between the germline ends. This CDR3 contains 14 residues. The CDR3 region is CASSLVRDGSVQYF. The CDR3 bases are TGCGCCAGCAGCTTGGTCCGGGACGGCTCTGTGCAGTACTTC.

This clone was counted between two and nine times. This chain links TRBV19 with TRBJ2-7; D is possibly TRBD1 (6 bases). Germline V gene sequence: CDR1 LNHDA, CDR2 SQIVND (reference sequence). Trimming shortened V by 7 bases and J by 1 base, and 14 bases separated the two germline ends. The CDR3 sequence is 14 residues long. CDR3 amino acids: CASKLYRDSYEQYF. As DNA, the CDR3 is TGTGCCAGTAAGCTTTACAGGGATTCCTACGAGCAGTACTTC.

This chain connects TRBV29-1 to TRBJ2-7, with D tentatively TRBD1 (6 bases). This CDR3 spans 13 amino acids. The germline CDR1 and CDR2 sequences are SQVTM and ANQGSEA. V lost 7 bases and J 6 bases, leaving 19 bases between the germline ends. The CDR3 DNA reads as TGCAGCGCCCGAGGCCAGGAAGGGGGCGAGCAGTACTTC. Encoded protein: CSARGQEGGEQYF.

This chain connects TRBV4-3 to TRBJ2-6; D uncertain. The CDR3 has 18 amino acids. The V end lost 0 bases, the J end lost 0 bases, and 12 bases lay between the germline ends. CDR1 and CDR2 from the germline V gene are LGHNA and YSLEER. CDR3 protein: CASSQDPTASSGANVLTF. CDR3 DNA: TGCGCCAGCAGCCAAGATCCGACGGCTAGCTCTGGGGCCAACGTCCTGACTTTC.

The chain employs TRBV25-1 and TRBJ2-7; 11 bases are shared with TRBD2. Trimming took 5 bases from V and 4 from J; bases not matched to a gene: 4. CDR3 length equals 14 residues. Germline V gene sequence: CDR1 MGHDK, CDR2 SYGVNS. The CDR3 here is CASSWRTSGYEQYF. CDR3 nucleotides: TGTGCCAGCAGTTGGAGGACTAGCGGGTACGAGCAGTACTTC.

The J gene is TRBJ2-5, the V gene TRBV5-5; TRBD2 agrees at 16 bases. In germline, CDR1 is SGHKS, CDR2 YYEKEE (reference sequence). The ends lost 4 bases at V and 1 base at J; junction bases unmatched: 4. This CDR3 spans 17 amino acids. The CDR3 nucleotides read TGTGCCAGCAGCACCGGGACTAGCGGGGGGGCCCAAGAGACCCAGTACTTC. This sequence encodes CASSTGTSGGAQETQYF.

The gene calls are TRBV4-3 and TRBJ1-2, with D uncertain. Germline V lookup: CDR1 LGHNA, CDR2 YSLEER. This CDR3 is built from 16 residues. The V end lost 0 bases, the J end lost 3 bases, and 14 bases lay between the germline ends. CDR3 DNA sequence: TGCGCCAGCAGCCAAGAGATAGGAGGAGGGTACTATGGCTACACCTTC. As protein: CASSQEIGGGYYGYTF.

J is TRBJ2-3 and V is TRBV7-2, with D possibly being TRBD1 or TRBD2 (6 bases each). There are 16 residues in the CDR3. Germline lookup yields CDR1 SGHTA and CDR2 FQGNSA. V lost 1 base and J lost 2, with 13 bases in between. CDR3 sequence reads: CASSLGGGLNTDTQYF. In DNA form, the CDR3 reads TGTGCCAGCAGCTTAGGAGGGGGACTTAACACAGATACGCAGTATTTT.